This TCR beta chain comes out of a study of blood T cells in healthy people across ages. Alongside a J-beta primer mix, a sample-barcoded 5' primer served in a second PCR lasting 7 to 11 cycles. TCRdb recomputed calls from the 5' RACE reads with MiXCR, one row per CDR3 protein. The profile shows 1.2 million to 1.5 million distinct CDR3 sequences, around two fifths of them singletons. This CDR3 comprises 16 residues. CDR1 SGDLS and CDR2 YYNGEE come from the germline V gene. V dropped 0 bases and J dropped 3 bases, with 16 bases sitting between them. The receptor was isolated from a woman between 18 and 30 years old in good health. The chain uses TRBV9 and TRBJ2-7; TRBD2 is a possible D gene (6 bases). The sample comprised blood. The CDR3: CASSVAGDSGYYEQYF. The DNA for the CDR3 is TGTGCCAGCAGCGTAGCTGGGGATAGCGGCTACTACGAGCAGTACTTC.